This T cell receptor (beta chain) was recovered during a study of cytomegalovirus exposure and HLA in healthy donors. Turning to this clone: Its antigen is not known.

Study results and caveats: For TCR beta chains, V- and J-gene trimming was later linked to a missense DCLRE1C variant. Near-uniform donor sequencing depth was presumed by presence/absence analyses. A later analysis by the authors found several of the most significant clusters apparently linked to common viral pathogens.

The PCR made use of 60 Vbeta and 13 Jbeta primers. Sequenced by immunoSEQ multiplex PCR; TCRdb stores in-frame clones only, minus some. Among about 130,000 clones listed, 75% to 80% were seen once. The TCR comes from a man younger than 40 in good health and CMV-seronegative. Sequenced input: PBMCs.

The CDR3 protein is CASSLEGQGTEKLFF. The DNA for the CDR3 is TGCGCCAGCAGCTTGGAAGGACAGGGGACTGAAAAACTGTTTTTT. This rearrangement joins TRBV5-1 to TRBJ1-4; 9 bases align to TRBD1. The J segment lost 7 bases and the V segment lost 0 bases, leaving 4 bases of the junction unmatched. Germline CDR1 is SGHRS and CDR2 is YFSETQ. CDR3 length equals 15 residues.